The source of this T cell receptor beta chain is a study of blood T cell repertoires in COVID-19. About the study: Acute and convalescent COVID-19 specimens originated in the United States, Italy and Spain. PBMCs, B-cell-depleted T cells, or T cells were the source of the cDNA or gDNA that made up the material.

V shed 2 bases and J 7 bases; nucleotides not matched to a gene: 12. CDR1 KGHSH and CDR2 LQKENI come from the germline V gene. This CDR3 comprises 16 residues. Seattle's enrolled individuals joined amid active infection and were then monitored longitudinally. Generated by immunoSEQ multiplex PCR, the TCRdb table keeps only in-frame clones and is missing some. The data hold under 250,000 clones, with about 93% observed a single time. Sequencing was carried out using peripheral blood. This receptor was taken from a man between 60 and 70 years old with COVID-19, enrolled during active disease. The V and J genes are TRBV18 and TRBJ1-2, with 8 bases that match TRBD1. The CDR3 region is CASSPKKHRGSGGYTF. The CDR3 DNA follows: TGTGCCAGCTCACCAAAGAAACACAGGGGGTCGGGTGGCTACACCTTC.